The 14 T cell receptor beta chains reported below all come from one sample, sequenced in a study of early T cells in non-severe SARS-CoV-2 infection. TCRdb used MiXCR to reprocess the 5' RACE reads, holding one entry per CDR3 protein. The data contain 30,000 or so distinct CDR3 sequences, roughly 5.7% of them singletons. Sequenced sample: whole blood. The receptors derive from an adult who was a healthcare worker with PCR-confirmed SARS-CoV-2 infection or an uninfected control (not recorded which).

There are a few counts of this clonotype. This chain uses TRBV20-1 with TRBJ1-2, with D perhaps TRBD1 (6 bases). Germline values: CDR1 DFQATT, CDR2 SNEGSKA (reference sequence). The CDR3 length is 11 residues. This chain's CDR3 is CSQRGGPGYTF. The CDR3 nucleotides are TGCAGCCAGAGAGGGGGTCCCGGCTACACCTTC.

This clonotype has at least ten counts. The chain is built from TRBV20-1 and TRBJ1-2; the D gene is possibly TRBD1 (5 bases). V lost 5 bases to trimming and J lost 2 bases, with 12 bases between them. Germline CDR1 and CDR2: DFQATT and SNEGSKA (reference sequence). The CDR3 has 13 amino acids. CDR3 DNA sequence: TGCAGTGCTGAGGAGGGACTAAACTATGGCTACACCTTC. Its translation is CSAEEGLNYGYTF.

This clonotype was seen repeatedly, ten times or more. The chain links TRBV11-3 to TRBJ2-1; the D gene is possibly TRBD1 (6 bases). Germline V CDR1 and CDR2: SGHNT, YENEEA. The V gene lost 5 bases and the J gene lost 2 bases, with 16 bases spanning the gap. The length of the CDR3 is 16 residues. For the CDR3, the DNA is TGTGCCAGCAGCACCCGGGACCAGGGGACCTACAATGAGCAGTTCTTC. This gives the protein CASSTRDQGTYNEQFF. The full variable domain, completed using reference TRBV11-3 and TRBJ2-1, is EAGVVQSPRYKIIEKKQPVAFWCNPISGHNTLYWYLQNLGQGPELLIRYENEEAVDDSQLPKDRFSAERLKGVDSTLKIQPAELGDSAVYLCASSTRDQGTYNEQFFGPGTRLTVL.

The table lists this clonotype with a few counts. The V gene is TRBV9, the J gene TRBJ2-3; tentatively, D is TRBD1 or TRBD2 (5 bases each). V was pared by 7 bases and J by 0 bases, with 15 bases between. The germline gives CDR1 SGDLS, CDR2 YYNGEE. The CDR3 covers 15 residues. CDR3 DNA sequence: TGTGCCAGCGCACGGGACGGCGCTAGCACAGATACGCAGTATTTT. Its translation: CASARDGASTDTQYF.

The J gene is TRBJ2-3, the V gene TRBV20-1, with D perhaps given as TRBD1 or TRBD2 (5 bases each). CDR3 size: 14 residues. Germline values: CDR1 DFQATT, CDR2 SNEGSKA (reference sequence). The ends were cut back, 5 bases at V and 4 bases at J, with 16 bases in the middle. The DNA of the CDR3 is TGCAGTGCTGGAGTGGCGGTGGGGGCAGATACGCAGTATTTT. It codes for CSAGVAVGADTQYF.

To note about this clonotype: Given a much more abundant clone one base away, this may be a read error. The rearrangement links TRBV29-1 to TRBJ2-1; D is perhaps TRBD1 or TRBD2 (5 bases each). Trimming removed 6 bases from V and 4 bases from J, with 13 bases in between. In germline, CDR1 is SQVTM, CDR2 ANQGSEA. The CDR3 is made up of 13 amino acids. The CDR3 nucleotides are TGCAGCGTGTGGGACGGAAGATACAATGAGCAGTTCTTC. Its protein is CSVWDGRYNEQFF.

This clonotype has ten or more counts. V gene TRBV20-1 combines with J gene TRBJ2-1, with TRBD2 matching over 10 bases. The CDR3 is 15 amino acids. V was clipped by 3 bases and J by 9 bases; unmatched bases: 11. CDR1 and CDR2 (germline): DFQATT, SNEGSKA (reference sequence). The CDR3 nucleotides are TGCAGTGCTAGTCCCGTGGGACTAGCGTTTCTTGAGCAGTTCTTC. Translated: CSASPVGLAFLEQFF.

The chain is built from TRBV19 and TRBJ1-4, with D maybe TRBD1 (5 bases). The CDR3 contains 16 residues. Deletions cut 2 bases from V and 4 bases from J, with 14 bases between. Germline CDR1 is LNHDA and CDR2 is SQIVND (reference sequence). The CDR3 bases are TGTGCCAGTAGTATAAGATGGGGCAGTCGTAATGAAAAACTGTTTTTT. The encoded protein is CASSIRWGSRNEKLFF.

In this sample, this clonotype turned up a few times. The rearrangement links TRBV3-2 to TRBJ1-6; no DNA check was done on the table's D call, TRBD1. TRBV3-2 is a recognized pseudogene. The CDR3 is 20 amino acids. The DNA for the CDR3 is TGTGCCAGCAGCCACCTCGCCGGGGGGGCGCCTAGCTCCTATAATTCACCCCTCCACTTT. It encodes CASSHLAGGAPSSYNSPLHF.

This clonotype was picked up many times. The CDR3 loop reads CASSQAGLAGQETQYF. The CDR3 nucleotides are TGCGCCAGCAGCCAAGCGGGTCTAGCAGGCCAAGAGACCCAGTACTTC. The rearrangement joins TRBV4-3 to TRBJ2-5; TRBD2 is a possible D gene (5 bases). CDR1 is LGHNA and CDR2 is YSLEER in the germline V gene. V was trimmed by 1 base and J by 1 base, leaving 13 bases between them. This CDR3 has 16 residues.

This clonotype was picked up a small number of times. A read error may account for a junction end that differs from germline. As DNA, the CDR3 is TGTGCCAGCAGCTTCTTTGAGGGAGGGCCGCTCTCCTTC. Its translation: CASSFFEGGPLSF. The chain combines TRBV7-9 with TRBJ2-1; 7 bases are shared with TRBD2. The CDR3 extends over 13 amino acids. The germline gives CDR1 SEHNR, CDR2 FQNEAQ (reference sequence). The whole variable domain, remainder taken from reference TRBV7-9 and TRBJ2-1, is DTGVSQNPRHKITKRGQNVTFRCDPISEHNRLYWYRQTLGQGPEFLTYFQNEAQLEKSRLLSDRFSAERPKGSFSTLEIQRTEQGDSAMYLCASSFFEGGPLSFGPGTRLTVL.

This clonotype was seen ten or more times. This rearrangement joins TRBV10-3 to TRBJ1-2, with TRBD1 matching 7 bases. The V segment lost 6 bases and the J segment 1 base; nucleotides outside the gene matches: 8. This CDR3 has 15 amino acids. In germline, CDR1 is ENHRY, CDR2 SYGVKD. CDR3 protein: CAISNPGQSNYGYTF. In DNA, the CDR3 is TGTGCCATCAGCAATCCGGGACAGAGTAACTATGGCTACACCTTC.

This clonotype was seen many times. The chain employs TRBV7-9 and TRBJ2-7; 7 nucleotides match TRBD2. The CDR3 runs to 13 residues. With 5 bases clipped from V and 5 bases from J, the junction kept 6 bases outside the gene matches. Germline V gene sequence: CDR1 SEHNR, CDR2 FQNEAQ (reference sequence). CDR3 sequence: CASSPWEGNEQYF. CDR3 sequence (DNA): TGTGCCAGCAGCCCATGGGAGGGGAACGAGCAGTACTTC.

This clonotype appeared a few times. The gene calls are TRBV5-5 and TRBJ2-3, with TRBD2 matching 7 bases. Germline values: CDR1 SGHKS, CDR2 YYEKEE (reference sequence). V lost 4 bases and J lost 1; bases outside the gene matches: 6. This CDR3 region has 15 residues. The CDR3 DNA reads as TGTGCCAGCAGCCCTGGTCTAGCGGGCACAGATACGCAGTATTTT. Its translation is CASSPGLAGTDTQYF. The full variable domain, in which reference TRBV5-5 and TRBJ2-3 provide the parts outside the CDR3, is DAGVTQSPTHLIKTRGQQVTLRCSPISGHKSVSWYQQVLGQGPQFIFQYYEKEERGRGNFPDRFSARQFPNYSSELNVNALLLGDSALYLCASSPGLAGTDTQYFGPGTRLTVL.